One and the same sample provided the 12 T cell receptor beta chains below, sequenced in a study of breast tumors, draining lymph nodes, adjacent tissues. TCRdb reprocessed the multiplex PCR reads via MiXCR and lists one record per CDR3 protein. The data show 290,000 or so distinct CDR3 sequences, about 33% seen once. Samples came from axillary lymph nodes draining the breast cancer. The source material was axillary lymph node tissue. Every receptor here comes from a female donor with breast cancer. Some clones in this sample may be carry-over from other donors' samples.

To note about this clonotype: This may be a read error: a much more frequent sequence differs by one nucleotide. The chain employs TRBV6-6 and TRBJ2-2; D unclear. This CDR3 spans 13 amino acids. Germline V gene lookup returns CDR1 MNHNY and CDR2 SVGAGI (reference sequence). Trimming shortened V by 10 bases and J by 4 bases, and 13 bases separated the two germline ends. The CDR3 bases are TGTGCCACCCTAGAAGCGAGCACCGGGGAGCTGTTTTTT. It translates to CATLEASTGELFF.

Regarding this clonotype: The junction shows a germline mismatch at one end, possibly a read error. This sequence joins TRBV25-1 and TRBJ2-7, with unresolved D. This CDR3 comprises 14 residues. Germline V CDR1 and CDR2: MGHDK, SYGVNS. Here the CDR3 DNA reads TGTGCCGGCAGCGATAACCACCCGGCCTACGAGCAGTACTTC. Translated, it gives CAGSDNHPAYEQYF.

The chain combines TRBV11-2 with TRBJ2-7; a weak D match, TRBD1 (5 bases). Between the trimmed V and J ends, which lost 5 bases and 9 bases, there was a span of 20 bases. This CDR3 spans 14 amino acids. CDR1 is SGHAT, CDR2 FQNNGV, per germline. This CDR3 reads CASSQDRVWDAQYF. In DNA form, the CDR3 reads TGTGCCAGCAGCCAAGACAGAGTTTGGGATGCGCAGTACTTC. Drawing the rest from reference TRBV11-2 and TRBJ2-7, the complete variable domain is EAGVAQSPRYKIIEKRQSVAFWCNPISGHATLYWYQQILGQGPKLLIQFQNNGVVDDSQLPKDRFSAERLKGVDSTLKIQPAKLEDSAVYLCASSQDRVWDAQYFGPGTRLTVT.

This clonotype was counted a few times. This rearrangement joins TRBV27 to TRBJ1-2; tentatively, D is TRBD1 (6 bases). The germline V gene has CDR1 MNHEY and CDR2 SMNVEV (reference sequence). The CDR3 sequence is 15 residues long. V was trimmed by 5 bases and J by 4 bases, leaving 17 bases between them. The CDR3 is CASSPLDGGVYGYTF. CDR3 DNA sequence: TGTGCCAGCAGTCCCCTTGATGGGGGCGTCTATGGCTACACCTTC.

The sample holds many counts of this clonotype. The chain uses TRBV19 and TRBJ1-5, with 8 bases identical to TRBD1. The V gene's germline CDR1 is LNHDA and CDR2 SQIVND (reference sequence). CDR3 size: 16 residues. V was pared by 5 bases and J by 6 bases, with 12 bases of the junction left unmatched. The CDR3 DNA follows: TGTGCCAGTAGTGTCCTAGACAGGGGTTCGGGTCAGCCCCAGCATTTT. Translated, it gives CASSVLDRGSGQPQHF.

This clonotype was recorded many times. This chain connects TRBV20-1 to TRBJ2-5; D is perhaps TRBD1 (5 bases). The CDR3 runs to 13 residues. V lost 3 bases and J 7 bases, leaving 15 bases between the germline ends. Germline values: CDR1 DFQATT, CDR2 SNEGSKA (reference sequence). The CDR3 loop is CSARGPLTGTQYF. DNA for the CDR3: TGCAGTGCTAGGGGGCCCTTAACGGGGACCCAGTACTTC.

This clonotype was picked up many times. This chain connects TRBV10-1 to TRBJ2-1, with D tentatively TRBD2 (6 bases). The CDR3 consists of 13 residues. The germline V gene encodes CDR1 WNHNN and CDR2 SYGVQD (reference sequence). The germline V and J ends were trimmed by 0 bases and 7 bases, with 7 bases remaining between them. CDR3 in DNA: TGCGCCAGCAGTGAGTCGCGGGAAAATGAGCAGTTCTTC. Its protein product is CASSESRENEQFF.

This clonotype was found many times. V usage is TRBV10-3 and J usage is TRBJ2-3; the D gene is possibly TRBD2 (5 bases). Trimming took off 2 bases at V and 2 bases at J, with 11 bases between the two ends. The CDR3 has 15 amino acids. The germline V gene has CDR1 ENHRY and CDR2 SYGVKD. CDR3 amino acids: CAISEVGVNTDTQYF. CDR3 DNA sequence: TGTGCCATCAGTGAGGTGGGAGTCAACACAGATACGCAGTATTTT.

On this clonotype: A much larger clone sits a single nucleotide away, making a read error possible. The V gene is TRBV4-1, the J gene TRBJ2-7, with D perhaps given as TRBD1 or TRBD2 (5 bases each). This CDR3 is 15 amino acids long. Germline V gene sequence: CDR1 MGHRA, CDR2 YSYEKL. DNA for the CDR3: TGCGCCAGCAGCCAAGTGTTGTGGGGGAACTACGAGAAGTACTTC. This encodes CASSQVLWGNYEKYF.

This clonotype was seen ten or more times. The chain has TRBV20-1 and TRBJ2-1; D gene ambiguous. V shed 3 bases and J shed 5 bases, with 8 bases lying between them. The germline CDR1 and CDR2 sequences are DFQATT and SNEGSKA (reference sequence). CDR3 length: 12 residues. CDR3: CSASSDNNEQFF. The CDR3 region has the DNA TGCAGTGCTAGTTCAGACAACAATGAGCAGTTCTTC.

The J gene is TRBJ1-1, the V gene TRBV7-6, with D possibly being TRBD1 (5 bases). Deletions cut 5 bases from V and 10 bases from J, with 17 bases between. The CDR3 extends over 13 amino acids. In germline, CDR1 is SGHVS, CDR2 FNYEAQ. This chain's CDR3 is CASSNRSGVGAFF. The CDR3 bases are TGTGCCAGCAGCAACCGTTCGGGGGTGGGAGCTTTCTTT.

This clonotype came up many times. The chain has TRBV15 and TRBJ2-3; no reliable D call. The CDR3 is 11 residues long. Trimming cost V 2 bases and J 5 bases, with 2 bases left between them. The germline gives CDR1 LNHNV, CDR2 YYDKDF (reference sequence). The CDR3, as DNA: TGTGCCACCAGCAGACGAGATACGCAGTATTTT. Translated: CATSRRDTQYF.